The entry below gives a single T cell receptor (beta chain) sequence along with its context. Its antigen remains unidentified. The data derive from a study of response to subunit inactivated influenza vaccine. Study observations and caveats: After each seasonal influenza vaccination, few new T cells are recruited, the authors suggested.

Germline assignment: CDR1 LNHNV and CDR2 YYDKDF (reference sequence). The CDR3 runs to 16 residues. V lost 0 bases, J lost 3 bases, and 15 bases lay in between. TCRdb ran MiXCR on the RT-PCR reads and lists one entry per CDR3 protein. In the table there are hundreds of thousands of distinct CDR3 sequences, about 25% of which are singletons. The sequences come from CD4+ T cells sorted from PBMCs, collected roughly 5 days after vaccination. The receptor comes from a middle-aged man who received an inactivated influenza vaccine. V gene TRBV15 combines with J gene TRBJ2-7; either TRBD1 or TRBD2 may supply D (6 bases each). CDR3 loop: CATSRDLGGAGYEQYF. The CDR3 DNA follows: TGTGCCACCAGCAGAGATTTGGGGGGCGCTGGCTACGAGCAGTACTTC.